The rows below give T cell receptor beta chains drawn from one sample of a study of T-cell reconstitution after alpha-beta-depleted transplantation in children. TCRdb passed the PCR reads through MiXCR, listing each CDR3 protein once. The top ten clones hold under 45% of a sample with 530,000 or so distinct CDR3 sequences, over 20% of them seen once. This material consisted of PBMCs, taken before TCRalphabeta/CD19-depleted stem cell transplant. The receptor set was obtained from a boy under three years old with Wiskott-Aldrich syndrome, due to receive a stem cell transplant. Both conserved end residues are part of each CDR3.

cdr3_length j_call v_call cdr3_aa
15 TRBJ1-4 TRBV15 CATSRGTGKVGKLFF
16 TRBJ2-1 TRBV7-2 CASSPNSGTGANEQFF
17 TRBJ2-1 TRBV11-2 CASSLRVRGGVYNEQFF
15 TRBJ2-1 TRBV6-1 CASSAGTGPYNEQFF
11 TRBJ1-2 TRBV29-1 CSGGQGGGYTF
15 TRBJ2-7 TRBV12-3/TRBV12-4 CASRVAGGPAYEQYF
18 TRBJ2-1 TRBV6-2/TRBV6-3 CASRVTASGLSSYNEQFF
18 TRBJ2-1 TRBV7-6 CASSFRSPGGIGNNEQFF
16 TRBJ2-2 TRBV4-2 CASSQSPDRNTGELFF
12 TRBJ2-1 TRBV6-1 CARGGGPNEQFF
12 TRBJ2-1 TRBV20-1 CSAGLRVNEQFF
13 TRBJ1-1 TRBV7-2 CASSAGQPSEAFF
14 TRBJ2-1 TRBV20-1 CSARGQARYNEQFF
16 TRBJ1-4 TRBV4-1 CASSQDAGQGQEKLFF
16 TRBJ2-1 TRBV27 CASLGLAGGSYNEQFF
13 TRBJ1-6 TRBV6-5 CASSYSMGGPLHF
13 TRBJ1-5 TRBV5-1 CASREHSNQPQHF
15 TRBJ2-3 TRBV5-1 CASSLAQRGTDTQYF
17 TRBJ2-4 TRBV27 CASSPLVGTGAKNIQYF
15 TRBJ2-1 TRBV5-1 CASSLVQGIYNEQFF
17 TRBJ2-1 TRBV5-1 CASSLGPGLASKDEQFF
14 TRBJ1-5 TRBV7-6 CASSLGPFGEPQHF
16 TRBJ2-7 TRBV5-1 CASSFRGTGGYYEQYF
14 TRBJ1-2 TRBV19 CASSMYREMGGYTF
14 TRBJ2-2 TRBV5-1 CASSLDGDTGELFF
13 TRBJ2-1 TRBV5-1 CASTPLAGNEQFF
15 TRBJ2-7 TRBV7-9 CASSLVDAGIHEQYF
13 TRBJ2-3 TRBV7-9 CASSLDPGYTQYF
14 TRBJ1-5 TRBV25-1 CASSHRDRYQPQHF
19 TRBJ2-4 TRBV4-2 CASSRPGTGGIPAKNIQYF
13 TRBJ2-1 TRBV29-1 CSVERVASSEQFF
15 TRBJ1-2 TRBV28 CASSLPDRATYGYTF
12 TRBJ2-5 TRBV6-6 CASSYPMETQYF